The entry that follows covers one T cell receptor (beta chain) sequence. Only in-frame clones appear in the TCRdb table, and some are missing; sequencing was by immunoSEQ multiplex PCR. Of some 350,000 clones listed, 88% are singletons. With 3 bases clipped from V and 9 bases from J, the junction kept 7 bases outside the gene matches. CDR1 is LGHNA, CDR2 YNFKEQ, per germline. This CDR3 has 15 residues. The data originate from a study of blood T cell repertoires in COVID-19. Source material: PBMCs or T cells enriched from blood (not recorded which). The chain links TRBV4-2 to TRBJ2-1, with 11 bases fitting TRBD2. This clonotype originated in a man aged 30 to 39 who had recovered from COVID-19. The CDR3 region is CASSQVSGGAGEQFF. The DNA for the CDR3 is TGTGCCAGCAGCCAGGTTAGCGGGGGGGCCGGTGAGCAGTTCTTC.